This paragraph reports one T cell receptor beta chain. Its cognate antigen is unknown. The sample belongs to a study of T cell clones after liver transplantation. Study-level background: A pre-transplant mixed lymphocyte reaction with TCRbeta sequencing defined graft-donor-reactive clones followed in post-transplant blood. Regarding the study as a whole: Circulating graft-donor-reactive CD4 TCRbeta sequences fell significantly post-transplant in 5 of 8 subjects.

Profiled with immunoSEQ multiplex PCR; TCRdb holds only in-frame clones, not every one. Counted here are around 19,000 clones, approximately 89% occurring once; the ten biggest clones make up 13%. Thawed unstimulated PBMCs were FACS-sorted by CD3, CD4 and CD8 into two populations. Germline V gives CDR1 SEHNR, CDR2 FQNEAQ (reference sequence). V lost 4 bases, J lost 0 bases, and 4 bases lay in between. The CDR3 has 13 residues. V usage is TRBV7-9 and J usage is TRBJ1-3; D not resolved. The input for sequencing was CD8+ T cells from blood, taken before liver transplant. This receptor was obtained from a human donor who received a liver transplant. For the CDR3, the DNA is TGTGCCAGCAGCTATCCCTCTGGAAACACCATATATTTT. It yields the protein CASSYPSGNTIYF.